Below are 3 T cell receptor beta chains sequenced from a single sample in a study of T cell repertoires in cytomegalovirus infection. TCRdb called the reads again in MiXCR, with one record for every CDR3 protein. The sample contains approximately 180,000 distinct CDR3 sequences, roughly a fifth of which appear only once. Source material: PBMCs. Receptors originate from a human donor in good health (CMV status not recorded). Some clones in this sample may be carry-over from other donors' samples.

The chain has TRBV29-1 and TRBJ2-7, with D uncertain. The CDR3 has 15 amino acids. Per germline, CDR1 SQVTM and CDR2 ANQGSEA. V was cut by 0 bases and J by 3 bases, with 15 bases left in between. Written as DNA, the CDR3 is TGCAGCGTTGAAGATGTTCGAGGTCCGCGCTACGAGCAGTACTTC. It yields the protein CSVEDVRGPRYEQYF.

In this sample, this clonotype turned up many times. This chain connects TRBV11-2 to TRBJ2-7; a weak D match, TRBD1 (5 bases). Germline values: CDR1 SGHAT, CDR2 FQNNGV. This CDR3 spans 14 amino acids. V lost 5 bases and J lost 3, with 14 bases in between. CDR3 sequence (DNA): TGTGCCAGCAGCCCTAGGGGCGCCTACTACGAGCAGTACTTC. This encodes CASSPRGAYYEQYF.

The CDR3 loop reads CGADRGPRPEAFF. The CDR3 nucleotides read TGCGGCGCCGACAGGGGCCCCCGTCCTGAAGCTTTCTTT. V gene TRBV29-1 combines with J gene TRBJ1-1, with TRBD1 matching 8 bases. The length of the CDR3 is 13 residues. Germline V gene sequence: CDR1 SQVTM, CDR2 ANQGSEA. Complete variable domain (other parts from reference TRBV29-1 and TRBJ1-1): SAVISQKPSRDICQRGTSLTIQCQVDSQVTMMFWYRQQPGQSLTLIATANQGSEATYESGFVIDKFPISRPNLTFSTLTVSNMSPEDSSIYLCGADRGPRPEAFFGQGTRLTVV.